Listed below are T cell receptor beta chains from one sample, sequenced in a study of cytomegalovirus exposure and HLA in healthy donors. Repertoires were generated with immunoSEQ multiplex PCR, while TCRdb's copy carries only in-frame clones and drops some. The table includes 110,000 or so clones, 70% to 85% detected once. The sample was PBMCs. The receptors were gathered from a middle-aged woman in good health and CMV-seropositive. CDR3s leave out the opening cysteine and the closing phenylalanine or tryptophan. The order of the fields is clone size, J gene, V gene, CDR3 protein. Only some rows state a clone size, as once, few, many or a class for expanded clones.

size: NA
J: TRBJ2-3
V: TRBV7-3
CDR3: ASSPSGGTDTQY

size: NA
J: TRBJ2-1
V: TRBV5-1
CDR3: ATNVGREGSYNEQF

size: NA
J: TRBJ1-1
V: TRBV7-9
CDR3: ASSLQGLNTEAF

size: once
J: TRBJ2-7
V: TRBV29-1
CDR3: SVLRTGVYEQY

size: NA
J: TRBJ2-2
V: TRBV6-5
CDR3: ASSYVGGANTGELF

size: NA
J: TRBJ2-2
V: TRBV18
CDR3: ASSPLGQPSPNTGELF

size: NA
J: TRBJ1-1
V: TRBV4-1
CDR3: ASSQVQGWGTEAF

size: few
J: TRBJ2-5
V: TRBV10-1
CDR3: ASSESEAATWQETQY

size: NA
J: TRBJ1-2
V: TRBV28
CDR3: ASSTRQLYGYT

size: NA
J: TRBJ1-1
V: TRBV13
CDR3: ASSSSGVRGEAF

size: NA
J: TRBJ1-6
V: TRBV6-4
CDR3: ASSAQTGGGSPLH

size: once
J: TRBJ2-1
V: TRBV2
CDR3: ASRGDWSSYNEQF

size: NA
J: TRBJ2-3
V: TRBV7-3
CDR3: ASSFWAGDTDTQY

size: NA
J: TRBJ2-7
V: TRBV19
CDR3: ASSGQSYEQY

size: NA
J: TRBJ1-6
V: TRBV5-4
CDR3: ASSPWGGNGPLH

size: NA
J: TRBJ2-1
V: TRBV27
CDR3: ASSTQGDEQF

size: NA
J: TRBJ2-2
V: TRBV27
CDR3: ASSWATPGQGQAGELF

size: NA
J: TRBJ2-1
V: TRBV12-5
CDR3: ASGLVRLERRNNEQF

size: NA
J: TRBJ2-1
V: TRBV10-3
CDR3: AISEGGGQGHEQF

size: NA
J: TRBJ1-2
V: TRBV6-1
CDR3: ASSENVRGYGYT

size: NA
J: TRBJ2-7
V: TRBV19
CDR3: ASRTTTSYEQY

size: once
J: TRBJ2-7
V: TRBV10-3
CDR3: AISEGGQGARISYEQY

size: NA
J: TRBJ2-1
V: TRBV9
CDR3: ASSVVSGLAGFNEQF

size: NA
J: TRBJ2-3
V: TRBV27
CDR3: ASSFPGSTDTQY

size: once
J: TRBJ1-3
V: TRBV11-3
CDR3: ATSTGSGNTIY

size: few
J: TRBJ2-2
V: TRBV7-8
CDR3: ASSLAGGNTGELF

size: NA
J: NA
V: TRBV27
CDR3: ASRPGQGARYEQY

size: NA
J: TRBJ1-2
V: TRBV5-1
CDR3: ASSFSTPNYGYT

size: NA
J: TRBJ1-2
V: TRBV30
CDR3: AWSVPGTGGLNGYT

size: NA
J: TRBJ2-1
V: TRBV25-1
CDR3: ASSDQGPNEQF

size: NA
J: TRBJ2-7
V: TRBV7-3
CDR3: ASSLQGGNHEQY

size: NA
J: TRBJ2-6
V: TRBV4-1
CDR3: ASSESRGSGANVLT

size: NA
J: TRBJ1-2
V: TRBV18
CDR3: ASSPAQGDYGYT

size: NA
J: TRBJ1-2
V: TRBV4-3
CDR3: ASSQWDRQGSSGYT

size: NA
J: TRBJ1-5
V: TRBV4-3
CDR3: ASSQESGEGQPQH

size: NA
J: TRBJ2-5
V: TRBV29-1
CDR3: SVEQGAAQETQY

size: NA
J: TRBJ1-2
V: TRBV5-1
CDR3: ASSLGQGTYGYT

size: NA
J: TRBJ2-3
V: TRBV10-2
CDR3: ASSGRGDTDTQY

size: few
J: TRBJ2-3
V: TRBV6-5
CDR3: ASSRTGKSTDTQY

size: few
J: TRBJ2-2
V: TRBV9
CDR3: ASSVTLQENTGELF

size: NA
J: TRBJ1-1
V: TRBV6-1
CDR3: ASSEDFPGAF

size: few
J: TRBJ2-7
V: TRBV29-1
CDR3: SVLGSGTDYEQY

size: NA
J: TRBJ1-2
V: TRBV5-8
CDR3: ASSPGQGRGYGYT

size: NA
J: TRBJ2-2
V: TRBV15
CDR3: ATSRDRAGGPNTGELF

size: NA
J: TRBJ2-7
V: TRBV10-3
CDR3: ATDPGQGGEQY